One TCR beta chain is described in this entry. What it binds is not known. Only in-frame clones appear in the TCRdb table, and some are missing; sequencing was by immunoSEQ multiplex PCR. The table has around 600 clones, roughly four fifths seen once. Germline lookup yields CDR1 SGDLS and CDR2 YYNGEE. The CDR3 is 13 residues long. Between the trimmed V and J ends, which lost 0 bases and 8 bases, there was a span of 11 bases. This sample stems from a study of T cells after posttransplantation cyclophosphamide. Regarding the study as a whole: Later post-transplant blood repertoires were often dominated by donor CD8+ memory clones.

The sample taken for sequencing was memory CD8+ T cells sorted from blood. The chain uses TRBV9 and TRBJ1-2; a possible D gene is TRBD1 (5 bases). This receptor was obtained from a man aged 35 to 55 in good health, CMV-negative, and a related stem cell transplant donor. The CDR3 coding sequence is TGTGCCAGCAGCGTAGGGGGAGGGGCCGGCTACACCTTC. Its translation is CASSVGGGAGYTF. Complete variable domain (other parts from reference TRBV9 and TRBJ1-2): DSGVTQTPKHLITATGQRVTLRCSPRSGDLSVYWYQQSLDQGLQFLIQYYNGEERAKGNILERFSAQQFPDLHSELNLSSLELGDSALYFCASSVGGGAGYTFGSGTRLTVV.